A selection of T cell receptor beta chains follows, all from one sample in a study of shared T cell receptors in the human thymus. Here immunoSEQ multiplex PCR was the method, and the copy in TCRdb shows in-frame clones only, minus some. The table includes approximately 660,000 clones, roughly 88% detected once. The same data also contributed to another study, on human thymus T cells.

Material for sequencing was thymocytes. The receptors derive from a boy under two years old with a congenital heart defect. Both conserved end residues are part of each CDR3.

v_gene: TRBV14; j_gene: TRBJ2-7; CDR3aa: CASSHWTGFYEQYF
v_gene: TRBV4-2; j_gene: TRBJ1-3; CDR3aa: CASSQVWGVHLGGSGNTIYF
v_gene: TRBV5-1; j_gene: TRBJ2-5; CDR3aa: CASSSVGEGGALETQYF
v_gene: TRBV5-1; j_gene: TRBJ2-7; CDR3aa: CASSKGQRPYEQYF
v_gene: TRBV2; j_gene: TRBJ2-5; CDR3aa: CASSKGLAGKEETQYF
v_gene: TRBV28; j_gene: TRBJ1-5; CDR3aa: CASSFLFAWVNGSQPQHF
v_gene: TRBV6-4; j_gene: TRBJ2-4; CDR3aa: CTNHWLAMSGRAKNIQYF
v_gene: TRBV1; j_gene: TRBJ1-4; CDR3aa: CTSSQPPLKRINEKLFF
v_gene: TRBV27; j_gene: TRBJ1-5; CDR3aa: CASSSSPSRGDQPQHF
v_gene: TRBV5-1; j_gene: TRBJ2-1; CDR3aa: CASSFRLAGADEQFF
v_gene: TRBV29-1; j_gene: TRBJ1-2; CDR3aa: CSVEGRGNYGYTF
v_gene: TRBV4-3; j_gene: TRBJ2-7; CDR3aa: CASSQEGGLSYEQYF
v_gene: TRBV15; j_gene: TRBJ2-5; CDR3aa: CATSRGGRVEEETQYF
v_gene: TRBV27; j_gene: TRBJ2-2; CDR3aa: CASTPQLGNTGELFF
v_gene: TRBV6-1; j_gene: TRBJ2-2; CDR3aa: CASSEVPVPPSGRTGELFF
v_gene: TRBV13; j_gene: TRBJ2-7; CDR3aa: CASSLLTGQYF
v_gene: TRBV5-1; j_gene: TRBJ2-7; CDR3aa: CASSRDGPGLPLGEQYF
v_gene: TRBV15; j_gene: TRBJ2-4; CDR3aa: CATSRDERGTPGGHIQYF
v_gene: TRBV27; j_gene: TRBJ2-7; CDR3aa: CASAGQGSLYEQYF
v_gene: TRBV4-1; j_gene: TRBJ2-7; CDR3aa: CASSQERRLSYEQYF
v_gene: TRBV11-2; j_gene: TRBJ2-7; CDR3aa: CASSLGLAGDYEQYF
v_gene: TRBV5-4; j_gene: TRBJ2-3; CDR3aa: CASSSRAGGEIDTQYF
v_gene: TRBV19; j_gene: TRBJ2-5; CDR3aa: CASSIGAEREASQETQYF
v_gene: TRBV30; j_gene: TRBJ1-1; CDR3aa: CAWSVPPRWGRNTEAFF
v_gene: TRBV5-5; j_gene: TRBJ2-7; CDR3aa: CASSLVAEQYF
v_gene: TRBV19; j_gene: TRBJ2-1; CDR3aa: CASKNATSGAAGEQFF
v_gene: TRBV6-1; j_gene: TRBJ2-1; CDR3aa: CASSSDRGYQDEQFF
v_gene: TRBV7-8; j_gene: TRBJ2-1; CDR3aa: CASSPRGETFYNEQFF
v_gene: TRBV19; j_gene: TRBJ2-1; CDR3aa: CASSICQYNEQFF
v_gene: TRBV5-8; j_gene: TRBJ1-5; CDR3aa: CASSRLTGTGFYSNQPQHF
v_gene: TRBV27; j_gene: TRBJ2-7; CDR3aa: CASSLRTPSGSCPYEQYF
v_gene: TRBV15; j_gene: TRBJ1-4; CDR3aa: CATSRDAPTSRQGENEKLFF
v_gene: TRBV5-8; j_gene: TRBJ2-4; CDR3aa: CASSYHRGLAKNIQYF
v_gene: TRBV27; j_gene: TRBJ2-1; CDR3aa: CASTPLYPSGKHEQFF
v_gene: TRBV5-6; j_gene: TRBJ2-7; CDR3aa: CASSYHRGDWHEQYF
v_gene: TRBV7-7; j_gene: TRBJ2-2; CDR3aa: CASSLSDRNTGELFF
v_gene: TRBV4-1; j_gene: TRBJ1-6; CDR3aa: CASSQLPWGSPLHF
v_gene: TRBV27; j_gene: TRBJ2-1; CDR3aa: CASSPQGESEQFF
v_gene: TRBV13; j_gene: TRBJ1-2; CDR3aa: CASSLGVLGTGPIFDGYAF